Listed below are T cell receptor beta chains from one sample, sequenced in a study of T cells in Graves' hyperthyroidism and ophthalmopathy. One entry per CDR3 protein, called by TCRdb with MiXCR from the multiplex PCR reads. This sample has 600,000 or so distinct CDR3 sequences; about half occur once, and the top ten carry roughly 8.2%. Sequenced: peripheral blood or thyroid tissue (not recorded which). The receptors were sampled from a woman younger than 30 with Graves' hyperthyroidism. Each CDR3 is given with its conserved first and last residue. A D gene is named only where the DNA matches it firmly. Clone size is given for some rows only: seen once, a few or many times, or a class if the clone is expanded.

D: -
J: TRBJ1-5
V: TRBV10-2
size: -
CDR3: CASTSWDRPRSNQPQHF
DNA: TGTGCCAGCACCTCATGGGACCGGCCGAGAAGTAATCAGCCCCAGCATTTT

D: -
J: TRBJ1-1
V: TRBV10-2
size: many
CDR3: CASSEGRVAFF
DNA: TGCGCCAGCAGTGAGGGCAGGGTGGCTTTCTTT

D: TRBD1
J: TRBJ2-7
V: TRBV5-6
size: -
CDR3: CASSADRVGEQYF
DNA: TGTGCCAGCAGCGCCGACAGGGTCGGCGAGCAGTACTTC

D: -
J: TRBJ1-5
V: TRBV20-1
size: few
CDR3: CSASPSGNQPQHF
DNA: TGCAGTGCTAGCCCTAGCGGCAATCAGCCCCAGCATTTT

D: -
J: TRBJ1-2
V: TRBV29-1
size: many
CDR3: CSARTSLNYGYTF
DNA: TGCAGCGCCCGGACATCGCTTAACTATGGCTACACCTTC

D: TRBD1
J: TRBJ1-4
V: TRBV29-1
size: many
CDR3: CSVSPWTGSEKLFF
DNA: TGCAGCGTTTCCCCTTGGACAGGGTCGGAAAAACTGTTTTTT

D: TRBD2
J: TRBJ2-7
V: TRBV2
size: few
CDR3: CASREVYEQYF
DNA: TGTGCCAGTCGGGAGGTCTACGAGCAGTACTTC

D: TRBD2
J: TRBJ2-2
V: TRBV29-1
size: few
CDR3: CSVETSPGGELFF
DNA: TGCAGCGTTGAGACTAGCCCGGGGGGGGAGCTGTTTTTT

D: TRBD1
J: TRBJ2-7
V: TRBV25-1
size: many
CDR3: CASKPDRGSYEQYF
DNA: TGTGCCAGCAAACCGGACAGGGGGAGCTACGAGCAGTACTTC

D: TRBD1
J: TRBJ2-2
V: TRBV7-9
size: -
CDR3: CASSAGQGNTGELFF
DNA: TGTGCCAGCAGCGCAGGACAGGGGAACACCGGGGAGCTGTTTTTT

D: TRBD2
J: TRBJ2-7
V: TRBV27
size: -
CDR3: CASSFGLANYEQYF
DNA: TGTGCCAGCAGTTTCGGACTAGCGAACTACGAGCAGTACTTC

D: -
J: TRBJ1-1
V: TRBV2
size: many
CDR3: CASSELQDNLAFF
DNA: TGTGCCAGCAGTGAACTTCAGGACAACTTGGCTTTCTTT

D: TRBD1
J: TRBJ2-7
V: TRBV10-2
size: -
CDR3: CASSWDRQGNYEQYF
DNA: TGCGCCAGCAGCTGGGACCGACAGGGAAACTACGAGCAGTACTTC

D: TRBD2
J: TRBJ2-5
V: TRBV7-6
size: once
CDR3: CASSPVRLAGEETQYF
DNA: TGTGCCAGCAGCCCCGTAAGACTAGCGGGAGAAGAGACCCAGTACTTC

D: -
J: TRBJ2-5
V: TRBV7-2
size: few
CDR3: CASSEGPETQYF
DNA: TGTGCCAGCAGTGAAGGCCCTGAGACCCAGTACTTC

D: TRBD1
J: TRBJ1-5
V: TRBV20-1
size: -
CDR3: CSAGTGAFNQPQHF
DNA: TGCAGTGCAGGGACAGGGGCTTTCAATCAGCCCCAGCATTTT

D: TRBD1
J: TRBJ1-6
V: TRBV7-6
size: many
CDR3: CASSRDRGGSPLHF
DNA: TGTGCCAGCAGCAGGGACAGGGGGGGTTCACCCCTCCACTTT

D: -
J: TRBJ2-7
V: TRBV9
size: -
CDR3: CASSVVDSSYEQYF
DNA: TGTGCCAGCAGCGTAGTCGACAGTTCCTACGAGCAGTACTTC

D: -
J: TRBJ1-2
V: TRBV7-9
size: -
CDR3: CASSQDGGTGYTF
DNA: TGTGCCAGCAGCCAAGACGGAGGGACAGGCTACACCTTC

D: -
J: TRBJ1-4
V: TRBV20-1
size: -
CDR3: CSARVTGTNEKLFF
DNA: TGCAGTGCTAGGGTGACAGGAACTAATGAAAAACTGTTTTTT

D: TRBD2
J: TRBJ2-7
V: TRBV7-3
size: many
CDR3: CASSWGGRDEQYF
DNA: TGTGCCAGCAGCTGGGGCGGGAGGGATGAGCAGTACTTC

D: TRBD1
J: TRBJ2-7
V: TRBV2
size: -
CDR3: CASSYRSGGRVYEQYF
DNA: TGTGCCAGCAGTTACCGATCAGGGGGCAGGGTCTACGAGCAGTACTTC

D: -
J: TRBJ1-6
V: TRBV2
size: few
CDR3: CASALETYNSPLHF
DNA: TGTGCCAGCGCCCTGGAGACATACAATTCACCCCTCCACTTT

D: -
J: TRBJ2-2
V: TRBV24-1
size: -
CDR3: CAICRVGNTNTGELFF
DNA: TGTGCCATCTGCAGGGTCGGGAACACCAACACCGGGGAGCTGTTTTTT

D: TRBD1
J: TRBJ1-3
V: TRBV20-1
size: -
CDR3: CSARDRSTGDGNTIYF
DNA: TGCAGTGCTAGAGATCGGAGTACAGGGGATGGAAACACCATATATTTT

D: TRBD2
J: TRBJ2-5
V: TRBV7-2
size: -
CDR3: CASRIGTAGGPKTQYF
DNA: TGTGCCAGCAGGATTGGGACAGCGGGAGGGCCGAAGACCCAGTACTTC

D: -
J: TRBJ1-2
V: TRBV2
size: many
CDR3: CASTRHAYGYTF
DNA: TGTGCCAGCACCAGACACGCTTATGGCTACACCTTC

D: -
J: TRBJ1-2
V: TRBV7-6
size: many
CDR3: CASSLPGYYGYTF
DNA: TGTGCCAGCAGCTTACCAGGGTACTATGGCTACACCTTC